Shown below are 2 T cell receptor beta chains from a single sample sequenced in a study of shared clonotypes between healthy human individuals. CD45RO negativity and positive selection for CCR7 defined naive CD8 cells, a population that excluded terminally differentiated effector memory CD45RA+ cells. The assay was immunoSEQ multiplex PCR, and TCRdb's table has in-frame clones only and misses some. The data contain about 2 million clones, about 95% of them singletons. The sample taken for sequencing was naive CD8+ T cells sorted from blood. The receptors come from a man aged 18 to 29 in good health.

This clone was seen just once. The CDR3 here is CASAKVSGTYNEQFF. In DNA, the CDR3 is TGCGCCAGCGCCAAGGTAAGCGGGACCTACAATGAGCAGTTCTTC. V is TRBV4-1 and J is TRBJ2-1, with 7 positions matching TRBD2. V shed 8 bases and J 2 bases; nucleotides not matched to a gene: 9. This CDR3 contains 15 residues. Germline assignment: CDR1 MGHRA and CDR2 YSYEKL.

This clone has a single count. The CDR3 loop reads CASSTTSSYNEQFF. CDR3 DNA: TGTGCCAGCAGCACTACCAGCTCCTACAATGAGCAGTTCTTC. The chain links TRBV7-9 to TRBJ2-1; D gene uncertain. The germline V gene encodes CDR1 SEHNR and CDR2 FQNEAQ (reference sequence). Trimming removed 5 bases from V and 0 bases from J, with 8 bases in between. This CDR3 has 14 amino acids.